This T cell receptor beta chain was sequenced during a study of early T cells in non-severe SARS-CoV-2 infection. Study-level background: The authors sequenced bulk RNA from unsorted whole blood, leaving chains unpaired. Findings of the study overall: VDJdb matching, biased toward anti-spike CD8 responses, missed private and CD4 specificities.

The library protocol tagged individual cDNA molecules with unique molecular identifiers. Each CDR3 protein is one row after TCRdb ran MiXCR on the 5' RACE reads. The data hold 56,000 or so distinct CDR3 sequences, with around 16% observed a single time. The table lists this clonotype with a count of one. The antigen is undetermined. Lacking the conserved final phenylalanine or tryptophan, this CDR3 likely reflects a read error. CDR3 size: 15 residues. The J segment lost 0 bases and the V segment lost 3 bases, leaving 4 bases of the junction unmatched. Sequencing was performed on whole blood, taken at baseline. The V and J genes are TRBV12-3 or TRBV12-4 and TRBJ2-7; 8 bases match TRBD2. The TCR originated in an adult who was a healthcare worker with PCR-confirmed SARS-CoV-2 infection or an uninfected control (not recorded which). This chain's CDR3 is CASSFERGRSYEQYS. CDR3 bases: TGTGCCAGCAGTTTCGAGCGGGGGCGCTCCTACGAGCAGTACTCC.